This is a list of T cell receptor beta chains from one sample in a study of shared clonotypes between healthy human individuals. Repertoires were generated with immunoSEQ multiplex PCR, while TCRdb's copy carries only in-frame clones and drops some. Counted here are about 750,000 clones, nearly 95% occurring once; the ten biggest clones make up approximately 25%. The source material was naive CD8+ T cells sorted from blood. The receptors derive from a man under 40 in good health. CDR3s include the opening cysteine and the closing phenylalanine or tryptophan. The D gene is left open where the match is weak. The listing skips clone size in some rows; elsewhere it reads once, few, many or a size class.

V: TRBV29-1
size: .
D: .
J: TRBJ1-2
CDR3: CSVEGRDLGGYTF
DNA: TGCAGCGTTGAGGGGCGGGATCTCGGCGGCTACACCTTC

V: TRBV4-2
size: .
D: .
J: TRBJ2-7
CDR3: CASRSRGEVYEQYF
DNA: TGTGCCAGCAGGAGCAGGGGCGAAGTCTACGAGCAGTACTTC

V: TRBV28
size: .
D: TRBD2
J: TRBJ2-7
CDR3: CASSSGTSSYEQYF
DNA: TGTGCCAGCAGTTCCGGGACTAGCAGCTACGAGCAGTACTTC

V: TRBV5-6
size: .
D: .
J: TRBJ2-6
CDR3: CASSDQSSGANVLTF
DNA: TGTGCCAGCAGCGACCAGTCCTCTGGGGCCAACGTCCTGACTTTC

V: TRBV27
size: .
D: TRBD2
J: TRBJ2-7
CDR3: CASSLAGTSIYEQYF
DNA: TGTGCCAGCAGTTTAGCCGGGACTAGTATCTACGAGCAGTACTTC

V: TRBV13
size: .
D: .
J: TRBJ1-2
CDR3: CASSLGGSQNYGYTF
DNA: TGTGCCAGCAGCTTAGGCGGCAGCCAAAACTATGGCTACACCTTC

V: TRBV27
size: .
D: TRBD1
J: TRBJ1-1
CDR3: CASSSRQGRRTEAFF
DNA: TGTGCCAGCAGTTCCCGACAGGGACGACGCACTGAAGCTTTCTTT

V: TRBV10-3
size: .
D: .
J: TRBJ2-2
CDR3: CAIPSNTGELFF
DNA: TGTGCCATCCCAAGTAACACCGGGGAGCTGTTTTTT

V: TRBV5-1
size: .
D: .
J: TRBJ1-1
CDR3: CASTWGLSNTEAFF
DNA: TGCGCCAGCACCTGGGGACTGTCGAACACTGAAGCTTTCTTT

V: TRBV5-4
size: .
D: TRBD2
J: TRBJ2-7
CDR3: CASSVKGGSLYEQYF
DNA: TGTGCCAGCAGCGTCAAAGGCGGGAGCCTCTACGAGCAGTACTTC

V: TRBV7-6
size: .
D: .
J: TRBJ1-2
CDR3: CASSLEGVGYTF
DNA: TGTGCCAGCAGCTTAGAGGGGGTTGGCTACACCTTC

V: TRBV7-8
size: .
D: TRBD2
J: TRBJ2-6
CDR3: CASSLPAGGGAGANVLTF
DNA: TGTGCCAGCAGCCTGCCAGCGGGAGGTGGTGCTGGGGCCAACGTCCTGACTTTC

V: TRBV7-9
size: .
D: TRBD1
J: TRBJ1-1
CDR3: CASSLGWDRINTEAFF
DNA: TGTGCCAGCAGCTTAGGGTGGGACAGAATTAACACTGAAGCTTTCTTT

V: TRBV6-1
size: .
D: TRBD2
J: TRBJ2-7
CDR3: CASSEDPPGLAGGPGYEQYF
DNA: TGTGCCAGCAGTGAAGATCCTCCGGGACTAGCGGGAGGGCCGGGCTACGAGCAGTACTTC

V: TRBV5-1
size: .
D: TRBD1
J: TRBJ1-2
CDR3: CASSIETGRNYGYTF
DNA: TGCGCCAGCAGCATAGAGACAGGGAGAAACTATGGCTACACCTTC

V: TRBV7-9
size: .
D: .
J: TRBJ2-7
CDR3: CASTTGDQRFGEDYEQYF
DNA: TGTGCCAGCACCACAGGGGACCAAAGGTTCGGGGAGGACTACGAGCAGTACTTC

V: TRBV28
size: .
D: TRBD1
J: TRBJ2-1
CDR3: CASRETGDSYNEQFF
DNA: TGTGCCAGCAGGGAAACAGGGGACTCCTACAATGAGCAGTTCTTC

V: TRBV7-9
size: .
D: .
J: TRBJ2-7
CDR3: CASSLIPPSSYEQYF
DNA: TGTGCCAGCAGCTTAATTCCCCCGAGCTCCTACGAGCAGTACTTC

V: TRBV13
size: .
D: TRBD2
J: TRBJ2-1
CDR3: CASGLAGGVSYNEQFF
DNA: TGTGCCAGCGGGCTAGCGGGAGGTGTATCCTACAATGAGCAGTTCTTC

V: TRBV11-2
size: .
D: TRBD1
J: TRBJ2-2
CDR3: CASAGQGNTGELFF
DNA: TGTGCCAGCGCGGGACAGGGGAACACCGGGGAGCTGTTTTTT

V: TRBV7-9
size: .
D: .
J: TRBJ2-1
CDR3: CASSADSGLANEQFF
DNA: TGTGCCAGCAGCGCGGACTCGGGCCTGGCCAATGAGCAGTTCTTC

V: TRBV27
size: .
D: TRBD1
J: TRBJ2-3
CDR3: CASSPGTGPDTQYF
DNA: TGTGCCAGCAGCCCCGGGACAGGGCCAGATACGCAGTATTTT

V: TRBV2
size: .
D: .
J: TRBJ1-2
CDR3: CASSEEGTDAVYYGYTF
DNA: TGTGCCAGCAGTGAGGAGGGCACCGATGCCGTTTACTATGGCTACACCTTC

V: TRBV2
size: .
D: .
J: TRBJ2-3
CDR3: CASRGLLNAARDTDTQYF
DNA: TGTGCCAGCAGGGGCCTTTTGAACGCAGCGCGAGACACAGATACGCAGTATTTT

V: TRBV14
size: .
D: .
J: TRBJ2-1
CDR3: CASSQGNEQFF
DNA: TGTGCCAGCAGCCAAGGCAATGAGCAGTTCTTC

V: TRBV19
size: .
D: TRBD1
J: TRBJ2-3
CDR3: CASSWTGRDTQYF
DNA: TGTGCCAGTAGTTGGACAGGCCGAGATACGCAGTATTTT

V: TRBV28
size: once
D: .
J: TRBJ1-3
CDR3: CASSFFQTGNTIYF
DNA: TGTGCCAGCAGTTTTTTTCAAACTGGAAACACCATATATTTT

V: TRBV7-8
size: .
D: .
J: TRBJ1-2
CDR3: CASSARQTGYTF
DNA: TGTGCCAGCAGCGCAAGACAAACTGGCTACACCTTC

V: TRBV5-1
size: .
D: TRBD1
J: TRBJ2-1
CDR3: CASSLETGVYNEQFF
DNA: TGCGCCAGCAGCTTGGAGACAGGGGTTTACAATGAGCAGTTCTTC

V: TRBV4-1
size: .
D: .
J: TRBJ2-1
CDR3: CASSLDRSSYNEQFF
DNA: TGCGCCAGCAGCCTTGATCGGAGCTCCTACAATGAGCAGTTCTTC

V: TRBV30
size: .
D: .
J: TRBJ2-2
CDR3: CAWATDTGELFF
DNA: TGTGCCTGGGCTACGGACACCGGGGAGCTGTTTTTT

V: TRBV11-2
size: .
D: .
J: TRBJ2-1
CDR3: CASSLVAPSSYNEQFF
DNA: TGTGCCAGCAGCTTAGTAGCCCCGAGCTCCTACAATGAGCAGTTCTTC

V: TRBV30
size: .
D: .
J: TRBJ2-1
CDR3: CAWSVAGRSWNNEQFF
DNA: TGTGCCTGGAGTGTAGCGGGTCGCTCGTGGAACAATGAGCAGTTCTTC

V: TRBV6-1
size: .
D: TRBD2
J: TRBJ2-5
CDR3: CASSELAGQETQYF
DNA: TGTGCCAGCAGTGAACTAGCGGGTCAAGAGACCCAGTACTTC

V: TRBV9
size: .
D: TRBD1
J: TRBJ2-5
CDR3: CASSPGQLLQETQYF
DNA: TGTGCCAGCAGCCCGGGACAGCTACTCCAAGAGACCCAGTACTTC

V: TRBV19
size: .
D: .
J: TRBJ2-1
CDR3: CASSIGPGTNNEQFF
DNA: TGTGCCAGTAGTATAGGGCCCGGGACCAACAATGAGCAGTTCTTC

V: TRBV11-2
size: .
D: .
J: TRBJ2-2
CDR3: CASSAPKRGGQNTGELFF
DNA: TGTGCCAGCAGCGCCCCAAAGAGGGGAGGACAGAACACCGGGGAGCTGTTTTTT

V: TRBV5-8
size: .
D: .
J: TRBJ1-1
CDR3: CASSLATAGQGRWTEAFF
DNA: TGTGCCAGCAGCTTGGCAACGGCAGGGCAAGGAAGATGGACTGAAGCTTTCTTT

V: TRBV9
size: .
D: .
J: TRBJ2-2
CDR3: CASSEWADNTGELFF
DNA: TGTGCCAGCAGCGAGTGGGCAGATAACACCGGGGAGCTGTTTTTT

V: TRBV9
size: .
D: TRBD2
J: TRBJ2-1
CDR3: CASSVSGRDYNEQFF
DNA: TGTGCCAGCAGCGTAAGCGGGAGAGATTACAATGAGCAGTTCTTC

V: TRBV7-9
size: .
D: TRBD2
J: TRBJ2-1
CDR3: CASSSSNLAEKTYNEQFF
DNA: TGTGCCAGCAGCTCTTCTAATCTAGCGGAGAAAACCTACAATGAGCAGTTCTTC

V: TRBV7-9
size: once
D: .
J: TRBJ2-5
CDR3: CASSPISGQTQETQYF
DNA: TGTGCCAGCAGCCCAATTTCCGGACAGACCCAAGAGACCCAGTACTTC

V: TRBV5-1
size: .
D: .
J: TRBJ2-3
CDR3: CASHESRWGTDTQYF
DNA: TGCGCCAGCCACGAATCGAGGTGGGGCACAGATACGCAGTATTTT

V: TRBV7-9
size: .
D: .
J: TRBJ2-1
CDR3: CASSFTRADRGYNEQFF
DNA: TGTGCCAGCAGCTTCACTAGAGCCGATCGGGGTTACAATGAGCAGTTCTTC

V: TRBV23-1
size: .
D: TRBD1
J: TRBJ1-1
CDR3: CAIPLVQGARTEAFF
DNA: TGCGCCATCCCGCTCGTTCAGGGGGCACGCACTGAAGCTTTCTTT